Included here is one T cell receptor beta chain sequence, with context. The source of the sample is a study of blood T cell repertoires in COVID-19. Study summary: Sample material is recorded as cDNA or gDNA derived from T cells, B-cell-depleted T cells, or PBMCs.

This CDR3 contains 18 residues. Trimming pared 0 bases from V and 6 bases from J, leaving 22 bases between. The germline gives CDR1 LGHNA, CDR2 YNFKEQ. Per the original methods: From reference gene primer amplification, estimates of nucleated cell counts were derived. The data were produced by immunoSEQ multiplex PCR, yet TCRdb's version contains in-frame clones alone and is incomplete. V, J and clone size reflect that table, while D and trimming were determined from the DNA. The sample carries 240,000 or so clones, roughly 83% recorded once. Material for sequencing was peripheral blood. This chain uses TRBV4-2 with TRBJ2-3, with D possibly matching TRBD2 (7 bases). This sequence originates from an elderly woman with acute or convalescent COVID-19. This CDR3 reads CASSQDWGAGASPDTQYF. The CDR3 bases are TGTGCCAGCAGCCAAGACTGGGGGGCGGGGGCCAGTCCCGATACGCAGTATTTT.